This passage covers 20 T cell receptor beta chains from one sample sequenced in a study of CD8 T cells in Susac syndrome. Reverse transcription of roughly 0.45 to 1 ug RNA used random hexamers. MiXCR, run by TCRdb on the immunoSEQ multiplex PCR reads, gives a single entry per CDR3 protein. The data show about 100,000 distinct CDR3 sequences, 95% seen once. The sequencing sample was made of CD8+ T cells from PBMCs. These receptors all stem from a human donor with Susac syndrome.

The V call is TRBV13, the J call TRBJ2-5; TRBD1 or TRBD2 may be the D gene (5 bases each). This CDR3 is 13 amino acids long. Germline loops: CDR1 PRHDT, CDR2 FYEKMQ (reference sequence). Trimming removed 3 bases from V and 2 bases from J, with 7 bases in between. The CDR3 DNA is TGTGCCAGCAGCTTTTGGGGGCAAGAGACCCAGTACTTC. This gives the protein CASSFWGQETQYF.

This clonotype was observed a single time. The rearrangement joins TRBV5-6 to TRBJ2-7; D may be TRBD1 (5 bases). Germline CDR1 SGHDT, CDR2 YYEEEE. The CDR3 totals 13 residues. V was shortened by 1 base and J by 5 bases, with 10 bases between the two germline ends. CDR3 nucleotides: TGTGCCAGCAGCTTGTACGGACACAACGAGCAGTACTTC. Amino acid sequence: CASSLYGHNEQYF.

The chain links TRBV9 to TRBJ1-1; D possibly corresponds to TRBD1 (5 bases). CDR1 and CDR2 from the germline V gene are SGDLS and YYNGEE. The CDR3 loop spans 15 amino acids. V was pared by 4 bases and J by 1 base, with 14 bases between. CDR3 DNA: TGTGCCAGCAGCCCAACCGGGACGAGGAACACTGAAGCTTTCTTT. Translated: CASSPTGTRNTEAFF.

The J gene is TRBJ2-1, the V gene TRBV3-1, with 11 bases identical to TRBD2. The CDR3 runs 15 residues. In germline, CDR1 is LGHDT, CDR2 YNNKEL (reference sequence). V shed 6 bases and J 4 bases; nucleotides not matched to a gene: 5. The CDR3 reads CASSSSGRVYNEQFF. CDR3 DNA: TGTGCCAGCAGTAGTAGCGGGAGGGTATACAATGAGCAGTTCTTC.

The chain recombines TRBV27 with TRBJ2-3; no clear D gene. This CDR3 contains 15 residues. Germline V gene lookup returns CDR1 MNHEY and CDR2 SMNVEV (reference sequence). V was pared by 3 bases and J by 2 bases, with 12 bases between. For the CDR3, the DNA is TGTGCCAGCAGTTTGCAAGCCAGGCCCACAGATACGCAGTATTTT. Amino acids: CASSLQARPTDTQYF.

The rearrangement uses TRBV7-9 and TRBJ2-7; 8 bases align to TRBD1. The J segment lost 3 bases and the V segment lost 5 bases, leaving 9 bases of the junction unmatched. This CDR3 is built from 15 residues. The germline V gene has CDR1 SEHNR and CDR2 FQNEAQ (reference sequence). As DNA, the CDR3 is TGTGCCAGCAGCGAGCGATCCGGGACAGGCTACGAGCAGTACTTC. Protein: CASSERSGTGYEQYF.

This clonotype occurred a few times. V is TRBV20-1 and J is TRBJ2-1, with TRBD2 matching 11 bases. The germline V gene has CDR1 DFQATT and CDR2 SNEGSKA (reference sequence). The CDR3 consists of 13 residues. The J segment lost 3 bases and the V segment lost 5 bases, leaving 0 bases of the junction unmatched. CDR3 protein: CSAGTSGYNEQFF. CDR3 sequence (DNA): TGCAGTGCTGGGACTAGCGGCTACAATGAGCAGTTCTTC.

This chain's CDR3 is CSVVGEGSNQPQHF. CDR3 in DNA: TGCAGCGTTGTAGGGGAGGGTAGCAATCAGCCCCAGCATTTT. The chain has TRBV29-1 and TRBJ1-5; D may be TRBD1 (5 bases). Germline lookup yields CDR1 SQVTM and CDR2 ANQGSEA. With 4 bases removed from V and 0 bases from J, the gap between germline ends came to 10 bases. The CDR3 is 14 residues long.

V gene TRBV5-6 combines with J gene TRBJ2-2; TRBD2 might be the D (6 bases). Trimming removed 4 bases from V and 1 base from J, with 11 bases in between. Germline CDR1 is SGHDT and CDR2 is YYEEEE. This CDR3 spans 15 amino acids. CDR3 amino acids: CASSPFGGNTGELFF. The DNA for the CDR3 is TGTGCCAGCAGCCCGTTCGGGGGGAACACCGGGGAGCTGTTTTTT.

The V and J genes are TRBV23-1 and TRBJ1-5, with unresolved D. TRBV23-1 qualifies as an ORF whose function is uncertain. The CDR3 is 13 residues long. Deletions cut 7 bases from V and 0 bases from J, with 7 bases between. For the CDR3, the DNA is TGCGCCAGCACGACCCCTAGCAATCAGCCCCAGCATTTT. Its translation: CASTTPSNQPQHF.

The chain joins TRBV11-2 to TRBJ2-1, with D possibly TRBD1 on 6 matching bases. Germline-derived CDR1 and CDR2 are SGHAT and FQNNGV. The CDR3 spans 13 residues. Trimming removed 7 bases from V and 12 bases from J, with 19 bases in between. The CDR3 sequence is CASTELTGKAQFF. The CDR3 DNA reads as TGTGCCAGCACCGAACTCACAGGGAAGGCGCAGTTCTTC.

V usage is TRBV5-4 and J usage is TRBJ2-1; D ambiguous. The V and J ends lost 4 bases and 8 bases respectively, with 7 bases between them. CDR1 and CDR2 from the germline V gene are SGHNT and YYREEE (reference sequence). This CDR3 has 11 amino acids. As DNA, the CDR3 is TGTGCCAGCAGCAGTACCCATGAGCAGTTCTTC. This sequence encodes CASSSTHEQFF. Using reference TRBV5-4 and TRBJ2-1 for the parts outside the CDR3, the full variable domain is ETGVTQSPTHLIKTRGQQVTLRCSSQSGHNTVSWYQQALGQGPQFIFQYYREEENGRGNFPPRFSGLQFPNYSSELNVNALELDDSALYLCASSSTHEQFFGPGTRLTVL.

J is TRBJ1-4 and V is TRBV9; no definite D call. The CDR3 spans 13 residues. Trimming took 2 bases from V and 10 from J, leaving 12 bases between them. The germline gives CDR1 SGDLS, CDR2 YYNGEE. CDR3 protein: CASSVNREGKLFF. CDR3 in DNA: TGTGCCAGCAGCGTTAACAGAGAGGGAAAACTGTTTTTT.

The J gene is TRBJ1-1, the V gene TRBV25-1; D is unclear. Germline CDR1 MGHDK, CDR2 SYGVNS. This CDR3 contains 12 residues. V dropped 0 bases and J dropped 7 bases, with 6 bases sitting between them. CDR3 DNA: TGTGCCAGCAGTGAATATGAGCGTGAAGCTTTCTTT. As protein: CASSEYEREAFF.

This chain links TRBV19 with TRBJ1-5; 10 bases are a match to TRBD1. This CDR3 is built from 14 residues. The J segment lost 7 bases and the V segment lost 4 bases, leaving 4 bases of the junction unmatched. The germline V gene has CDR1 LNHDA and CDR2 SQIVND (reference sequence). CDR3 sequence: CASSKTGGRQPQHF. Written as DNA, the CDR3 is TGTGCCAGTAGTAAGACAGGGGGCCGGCAGCCCCAGCATTTT.

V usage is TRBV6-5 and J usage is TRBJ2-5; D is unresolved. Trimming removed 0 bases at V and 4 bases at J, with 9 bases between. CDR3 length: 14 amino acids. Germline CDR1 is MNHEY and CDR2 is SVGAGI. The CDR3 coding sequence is TGTGCCAGCAGTTACTCGCCAGCGCGAGAGACCCAGTACTTC. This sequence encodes CASSYSPARETQYF.

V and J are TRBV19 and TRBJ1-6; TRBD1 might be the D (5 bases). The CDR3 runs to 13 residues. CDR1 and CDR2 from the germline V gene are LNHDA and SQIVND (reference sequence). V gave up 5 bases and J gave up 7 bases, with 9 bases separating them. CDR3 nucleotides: TGTGCCAGTAGTGCCGGGACCAATTCACCCCTCCACTTT. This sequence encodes CASSAGTNSPLHF.

The CDR3 here is CASSLLDQETQYF. The CDR3 DNA sequence: TGTGCCAGCAGCTTACTCGACCAAGAGACCCAGTACTTC. The rearrangement joins TRBV7-8 to TRBJ2-5; D is ambiguous. The germline gives CDR1 SGHVS, CDR2 FQNEAQ. Trimming pared 2 bases from V and 0 bases from J, leaving 4 bases between. This CDR3 has 13 residues.

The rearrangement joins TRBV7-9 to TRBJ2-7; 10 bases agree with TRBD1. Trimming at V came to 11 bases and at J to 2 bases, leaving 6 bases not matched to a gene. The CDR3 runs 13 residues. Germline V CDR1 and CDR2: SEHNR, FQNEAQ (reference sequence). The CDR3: CALGTGVAYEQYF. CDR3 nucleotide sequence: TGTGCCCTTGGGACAGGGGTTGCCTACGAGCAGTACTTC. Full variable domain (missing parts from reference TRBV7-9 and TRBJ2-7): DTGVSQNPRHKITKRGQNVTFRCDPISEHNRLYWYRQTLGQGPEFLTYFQNEAQLEKSRLLSDRFSAERPKGSFSTLEIQRTEQGDSAMYLCALGTGVAYEQYFGPGTRLTVT.

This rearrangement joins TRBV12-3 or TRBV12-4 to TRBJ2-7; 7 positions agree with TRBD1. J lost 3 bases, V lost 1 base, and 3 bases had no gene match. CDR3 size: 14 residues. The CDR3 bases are TGTGCCAGCAGTTTAGACAGGGGCGACTACGAGCAGTACTTC. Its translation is CASSLDRGDYEQYF.